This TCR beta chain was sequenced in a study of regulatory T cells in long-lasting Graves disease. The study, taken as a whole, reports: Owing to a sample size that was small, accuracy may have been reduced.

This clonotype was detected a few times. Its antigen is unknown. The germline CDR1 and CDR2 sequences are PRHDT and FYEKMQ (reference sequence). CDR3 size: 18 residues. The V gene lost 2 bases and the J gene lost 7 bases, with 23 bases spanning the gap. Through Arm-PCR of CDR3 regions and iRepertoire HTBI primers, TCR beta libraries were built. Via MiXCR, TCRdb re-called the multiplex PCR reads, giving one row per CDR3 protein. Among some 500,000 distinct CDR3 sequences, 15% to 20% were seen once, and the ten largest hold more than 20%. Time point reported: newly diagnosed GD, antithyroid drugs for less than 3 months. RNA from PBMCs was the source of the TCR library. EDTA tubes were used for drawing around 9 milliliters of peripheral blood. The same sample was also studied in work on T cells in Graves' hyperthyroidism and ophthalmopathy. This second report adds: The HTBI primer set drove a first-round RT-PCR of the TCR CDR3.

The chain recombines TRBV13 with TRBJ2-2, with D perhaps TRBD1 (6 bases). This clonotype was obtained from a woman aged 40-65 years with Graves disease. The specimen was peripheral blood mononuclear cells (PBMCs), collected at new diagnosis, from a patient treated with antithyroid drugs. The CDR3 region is CASSLNGRAGVLSGELFF. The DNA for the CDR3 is TGTGCCAGCAGCTTAAATGGCCGAGCAGGGGTCCTGAGCGGGGAGCTGTTTTTT.